Following are 10 T cell receptor beta chains from one sample sequenced in a study of cytotoxic CD8 clonotypes in ibrutinib-treated CLL. Sequenced by immunoSEQ multiplex PCR; TCRdb stores in-frame clones only, minus some. The sample lists more than 110,000 clones; around 93% were seen once. The specimen comprised PBMCs, sampled after 12 months of ibrutinib treatment. The receptors stem from a human donor with chronic lymphocytic leukemia.

This chain links TRBV5-1 with TRBJ2-5; D is ambiguous. V lost 0 bases, J lost 3 bases, and 3 bases lay in between. Germline values: CDR1 SGHRS, CDR2 YFSETQ. CDR3 length: 12 residues. The CDR3 region is CASSLGEETQYF. The DNA for the CDR3 is TGCGCCAGCAGCTTGGGGGAAGAGACCCAGTACTTC.

The chain has TRBV5-1 and TRBJ1-1; D not resolved. Trimming stripped 0 bases from V and 10 bases from J, with 10 bases between. Germline loops: CDR1 SGHRS, CDR2 YFSETQ. CDR3 length equals 12 residues. The CDR3 is CASSLAGEGAFF. The CDR3 DNA is TGCGCCAGCAGCTTGGCCGGGGAAGGAGCTTTCTTT.

The chain employs TRBV11-3 and TRBJ2-5, with TRBD1 as a possible D gene (6 bases). The germline CDR1 and CDR2 sequences are SGHNT and YENEEA. This CDR3 has 15 residues. V gave up 5 bases and J gave up 4 bases, with 17 bases separating them. DNA for the CDR3: TGTGCCAGCAGCCCGGGGTCGAAAGGGGGAGAGACCCAGTACTTC. Translated: CASSPGSKGGETQYF.

The chain recombines TRBV29-1 with TRBJ1-2; D gene unclear. The CDR3 has 11 amino acids. The V gene's germline CDR1 is SQVTM and CDR2 ANQGSEA. Trimming left V 3 bases short and J 4 bases short, with 6 bases between. CDR3 sequence reads: CSVDQSYGYTF. The CDR3, as DNA: TGCAGCGTTGACCAATCCTATGGCTACACCTTC.

This sequence joins TRBV18 and TRBJ2-2; D not resolved. The CDR3 consists of 14 residues. V lost 2 bases and J 2 bases, leaving 6 bases between the germline ends. From germline, CDR1 is KGHSH and CDR2 LQKENI. CDR3 sequence: CASSPTVNTGELFF. CDR3 DNA: TGTGCCAGCTCACCAACAGTTAACACCGGGGAGCTGTTTTTT.

This clone appeared once. The chain joins TRBV6-5 to TRBJ2-7, with 11 bases lining up with TRBD1. Germline assignment: CDR1 MNHEY and CDR2 SVGAGI. The CDR3 is made up of 16 amino acids. Trimming removed 4 bases from V and 4 bases from J; junction bases left unmatched: 9. CDR3 in amino acids: CASSSGQGADIYEQYF. Here the CDR3 DNA reads TGTGCCAGCAGTTCCGGACAGGGGGCGGATATATACGAGCAGTACTTC.

Note on this clone: The CDR3 carries no conserved terminal phenylalanine or tryptophan, so it likely arises from a read error. It is unclear where the CDR3 begins or ends on the DNA, so no DNA is shown, and the CDR3 is as TCRdb lists it. The chain carries TRBV19 and TRBJ2-3; no check of the table's D call, TRBD2, against the DNA was made. Germline CDR1 is LNHDA and CDR2 is SQIVND (reference sequence). Inclusive of both ends, the CDR3 amounts to 11 amino acids. CDR3 residues: CASSDYGTSQL.

This chain uses TRBV2 with TRBJ1-4; D unresolved. Germline V gene sequence: CDR1 SNHLY, CDR2 FYNNEI. V was cut by 6 bases and J by 6 bases, with 17 bases left in between. The CDR3 has 15 residues. CDR3 amino acids: CASRDMGWLDEKLFF. The CDR3 coding sequence is TGTGCCAGCAGAGATATGGGGTGGCTAGATGAAAAACTGTTTTTT. Filled out from reference TRBV2 and TRBJ1-4, the complete variable domain reads EPEVTQTPSHQVTQMGQEVILRCVPISNHLYFYWYRQILGQKVEFLVSFYNNEISEKSEIFDDQFSVERPDGSNFTLKIRSTKLEDSAMYFCASRDMGWLDEKLFFGSGTQLSVL.

The chain carries TRBV28 and TRBJ2-7, with D perhaps TRBD2 (5 bases). CDR1 and CDR2 from the germline V gene are MDHEN and SYDVKM. Between the trimmed V and J ends, which lost 5 bases and 3 bases, there was a span of 14 bases. CDR3 length: 14 amino acids. CDR3 sequence reads: CASSPHERYYEQYF. CDR3 DNA sequence: TGTGCCAGCAGTCCCCACGAGCGGTACTACGAGCAGTACTTC.

The rearrangement joins TRBV23-1 to TRBJ2-3; tentative D call: TRBD1 (6 bases). TRBV23-1 falls under the ORF class, with uncertain function. The CDR3 has 15 amino acids. V lost 9 bases, J lost 0 bases, and 16 bases lay in between. The DNA of the CDR3 is TGCGCCAGGCAAATCCAGGGGCCTAGCACAGATACGCAGTATTTT. This translates into CARQIQGPSTDTQYF.